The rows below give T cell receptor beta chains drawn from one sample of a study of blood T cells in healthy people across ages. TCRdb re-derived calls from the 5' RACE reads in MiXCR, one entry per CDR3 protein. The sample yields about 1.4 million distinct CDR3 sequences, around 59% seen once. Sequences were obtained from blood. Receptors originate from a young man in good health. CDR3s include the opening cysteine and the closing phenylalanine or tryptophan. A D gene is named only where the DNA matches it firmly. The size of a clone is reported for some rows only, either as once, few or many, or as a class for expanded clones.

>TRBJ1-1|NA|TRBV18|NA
CASTDGARGTEAFF
TGTGCCAGCACGGACGGAGCTAGAGGCACTGAAGCTTTCTTT
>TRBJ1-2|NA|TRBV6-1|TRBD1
CASSERQGVSYGYTF
TGTGCCAGCAGTGAACGACAGGGGGTGAGCTATGGCTACACCTTC
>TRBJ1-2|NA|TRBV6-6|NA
CASSVGPRNYGYTF
TGTGCCAGCAGTGTGGGCCCTCGCAACTATGGCTACACCTTC
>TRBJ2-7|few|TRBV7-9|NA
CASSLDPDGFYEQYF
TGTGCCAGCAGCTTAGACCCGGACGGTTTCTACGAGCAGTACTTC
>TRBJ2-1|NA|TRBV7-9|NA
CASSSGDSAWGEQFF
TGTGCCAGCAGCTCTGGTGATAGCGCCTGGGGTGAGCAGTTCTTC
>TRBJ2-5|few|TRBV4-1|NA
CASSFDGGRETQYF
TGCGCCAGCAGCTTTGACGGGGGTCGAGAGACCCAGTACTTC
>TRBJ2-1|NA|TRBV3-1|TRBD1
CASTHLQGLDNEQFF
TGTGCCAGCACCCACCTACAGGGGTTAGACAATGAGCAGTTCTTC
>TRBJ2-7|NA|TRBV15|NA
CATRGQGANSYNEQYF
TGTGCCACCCGGGGGCAGGGAGCAAACTCCTACAATGAGCAGTACTTC
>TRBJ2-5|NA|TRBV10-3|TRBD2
CAISPRLAGPQETQYF
TGTGCCATCAGTCCGCGGCTAGCGGGACCCCAAGAGACCCAGTACTTC
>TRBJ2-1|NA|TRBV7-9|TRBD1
CVKLGDRVANEQFF
TGTGTCAAGCTTGGGGACAGGGTGGCCAATGAGCAGTTCTTC
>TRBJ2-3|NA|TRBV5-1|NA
CASSLLRAHTDTQYF
TGCGCCAGCAGCTTGTTGCGGGCCCACACAGATACGCAGTATTTT
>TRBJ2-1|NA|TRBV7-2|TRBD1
CASSPRQGFGEQFF
TGTGCCAGCAGCCCCCGACAGGGGTTCGGTGAGCAGTTCTTC
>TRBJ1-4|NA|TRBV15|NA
CATSAGSGEKLFF
TGTGCCACCAGCGCTGGGTCGGGGGAAAAACTGTTTTTT
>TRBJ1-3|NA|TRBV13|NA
CASSWAANSGNTIYF
TGTGCCAGCAGCTGGGCAGCTAACTCTGGAAACACCATATATTTT
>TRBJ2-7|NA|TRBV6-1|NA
CASSEWTGAYEQYF
TGTGCCAGCAGTGAATGGACCGGGGCCTACGAGCAGTACTTC
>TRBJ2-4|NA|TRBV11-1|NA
CASSSIQGYAQYF
TGTGCCAGCAGCTCGATACAGGGTTATGCGCAGTACTTC
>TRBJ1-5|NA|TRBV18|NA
CASSPAVDQPQHF
TGTGCCAGCTCACCCGCAGTGGATCAGCCCCAGCATTTT
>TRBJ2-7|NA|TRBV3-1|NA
CASSQTGEYEQYF
TGTGCCAGCAGCCAAACTGGGGAGTACGAGCAGTACTTC
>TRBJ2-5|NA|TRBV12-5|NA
CASGRQTSETQYF
TGTGCTAGTGGCCGGCAGACATCGGAGACCCAGTACTTC
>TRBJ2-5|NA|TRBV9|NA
CASSVGSGKWETQYF
TGTGCCAGCAGCGTCGGGTCAGGAAAGTGGGAGACCCAGTACTTC
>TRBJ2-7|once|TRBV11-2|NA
CASSLDSMGRFSYEQYF
TGTGCCAGCAGCTTAGATTCAATGGGACGGTTCTCCTACGAGCAGTACTTC
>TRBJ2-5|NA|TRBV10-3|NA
CAIRAGQLLQETQYF
TGTGCCATCAGGGCGGGACAGCTGCTCCAAGAGACCCAGTACTTC
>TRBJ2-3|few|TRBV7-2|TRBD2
CASSLVGVRRGGSTDTQYF
TGTGCCAGCAGCTTAGTGGGAGTGAGGCGGGGGGGTAGCACAGATACGCAGTATTTT
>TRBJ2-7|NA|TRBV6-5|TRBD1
CASSNRQGPYEQYF
TGTGCCAGCAGTAACCGACAGGGCCCCTACGAGCAGTACTTC
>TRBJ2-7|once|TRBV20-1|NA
CSARTGTPYEQYF
TGCAGTGCTAGGACCGGCACGCCCTACGAGCAGTACTTC
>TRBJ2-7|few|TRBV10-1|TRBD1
CASSESTGTGDYEQYF
TGCGCCAGCAGTGAGTCAACCGGGACAGGGGACTACGAGCAGTACTTC
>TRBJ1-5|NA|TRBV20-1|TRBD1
CSAMGQGYQPQHF
TGCAGTGCTATGGGACAGGGGTATCAGCCCCAGCATTTT
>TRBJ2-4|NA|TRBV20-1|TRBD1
CSARRITGAAKNIQYF
TGCAGTGCTAGAAGGATAACAGGGGCAGCCAAAAACATTCAGTACTTC
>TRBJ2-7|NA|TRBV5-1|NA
CASSLWGDSSYEQYF
TGCGCCAGCAGCTTGTGGGGAGACAGCTCCTACGAGCAGTACTTC
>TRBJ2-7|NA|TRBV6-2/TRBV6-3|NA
CASSYWGWTGDEQYF
TGTGCCAGCAGTTACTGGGGCTGGACTGGGGACGAGCAGTACTTC
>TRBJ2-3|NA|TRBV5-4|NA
CASSALSRDQRGSTDTQYF
TGTGCCAGCAGCGCCCTAAGCCGGGACCAGAGGGGAAGCACAGATACGCAGTATTTT
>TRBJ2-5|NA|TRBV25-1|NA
CASSERGIEGLRETQYF
TGTGCCAGCAGTGAAAGGGGGATAGAGGGCCTGAGGGAGACCCAGTACTTC
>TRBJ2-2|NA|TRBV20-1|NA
CSARDLITGELFF
TGCAGTGCTAGAGATCTTATCACCGGGGAGCTGTTTTTT
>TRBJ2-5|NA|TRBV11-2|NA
CASNWRGTQYF
TGTGCCAGCAATTGGAGAGGGACCCAGTACTTC
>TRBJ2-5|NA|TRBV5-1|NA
CASSLELGIGETQYF
TGCGCCAGCAGCTTGGAGCTCGGGATAGGGGAGACCCAGTACTTC
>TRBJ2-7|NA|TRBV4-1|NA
CASSREERSSYEQYF
TGCGCCAGCAGCCGAGAGGAAAGGAGCTCCTACGAGCAGTACTTC
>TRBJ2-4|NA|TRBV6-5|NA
CASSYSRGSKNIQYF
TGTGCCAGCAGTTACTCTCGGGGGTCCAAAAACATTCAGTACTTC
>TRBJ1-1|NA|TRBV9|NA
CASSVGGAEAFF
TGTGCCAGCAGCGTGGGAGGAGCTGAAGCTTTCTTT
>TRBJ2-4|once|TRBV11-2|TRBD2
CASSPLRGRGIQYF
TGTGCCAGCAGCCCCCTGCGCGGGAGAGGCATTCAGTACTTC
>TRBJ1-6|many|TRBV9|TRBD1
CASSSGTGISSPLHF
TGTGCCAGCAGCTCGGGGACAGGGATATCTTCACCCCTCCACTTT
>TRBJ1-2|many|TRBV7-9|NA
CASSLAVNYGYTF
TGTGCCAGCAGTTTAGCAGTAAACTATGGCTACACCTTC
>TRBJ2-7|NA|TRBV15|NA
CATSRGTDYYEQYF
TGTGCCACCAGCAGGGGGACGGACTACTACGAGCAGTACTTC